This TCR beta chain was sequenced during a study of T cells in Graves' hyperthyroidism and ophthalmopathy. Study background: Prior to any treatment, at the point of initial diagnosis, peripheral blood was collected.

Recently diagnosed hyperthyroidism of less than 2 months' duration affected patients aged 18 to 65. Germline V gene data show CDR1 as DFQATT and CDR2 as SNEGSKA (reference sequence). There are 12 residues in the CDR3. Deletions cut 0 bases from V and 5 bases from J, with 4 bases between. Study outcomes and limitations: Most expanded thyroid clonotypes above 0.001 also appeared in blood.

Concerning this clonotype itself: Its target is unknown.

There were TCR beta CDR3 regions amplified from RNA transcripts. A first-round RT-PCR of the TCR CDR3 used the HTBI primer set. One entry per CDR3 protein, called by TCRdb with MiXCR from the multiplex PCR reads. Of about 25,000 distinct CDR3 sequences in the sample, 45% to 50% were seen once. The sample was blood. V and J are TRBV20-1 and TRBJ1-4; D gene uncertain. The source of this sequence is a woman aged 40 to 49 with Graves' hyperthyroidism that later progressed to Graves' ophthalmopathy. CDR3 coding DNA: TGCAGTGCTAGAGATATAAATGAAAAACTGTTTTTT. Translating gives CSARDINEKLFF.